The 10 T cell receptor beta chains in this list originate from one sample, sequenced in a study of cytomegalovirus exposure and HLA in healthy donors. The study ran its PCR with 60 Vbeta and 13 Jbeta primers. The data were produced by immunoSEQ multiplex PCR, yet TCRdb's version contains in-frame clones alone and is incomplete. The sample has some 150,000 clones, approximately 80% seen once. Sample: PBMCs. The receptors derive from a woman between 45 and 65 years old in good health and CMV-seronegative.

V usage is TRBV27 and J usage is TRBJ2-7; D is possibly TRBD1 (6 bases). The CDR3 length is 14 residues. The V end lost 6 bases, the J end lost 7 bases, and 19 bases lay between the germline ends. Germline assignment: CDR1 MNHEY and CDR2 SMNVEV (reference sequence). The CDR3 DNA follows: TGTGCCAGCAGAGGAGGAGGCAGAGGGGGAGAGCAGTACTTC. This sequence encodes CASRGGGRGGEQYF.

The CDR3 reads CASSLVGSWEQYF. In nucleotides, the CDR3 is TGTGCCAGCAGCTTAGTGGGCTCCTGGGAGCAGTACTTC. The rearrangement uses TRBV7-9 and TRBJ2-7; D is unresolved. The CDR3 is 13 amino acids. Germline V gene lookup returns CDR1 SEHNR and CDR2 FQNEAQ (reference sequence). V was pared by 1 base and J by 7 bases, with 11 bases between.

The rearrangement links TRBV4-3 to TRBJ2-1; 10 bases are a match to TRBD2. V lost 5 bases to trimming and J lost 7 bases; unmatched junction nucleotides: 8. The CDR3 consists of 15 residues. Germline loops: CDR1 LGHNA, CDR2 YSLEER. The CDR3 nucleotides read TGCGCCAGCAGCGGACCGGGACTAGCGTTTAATGAGCAGTTCTTC. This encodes CASSGPGLAFNEQFF.

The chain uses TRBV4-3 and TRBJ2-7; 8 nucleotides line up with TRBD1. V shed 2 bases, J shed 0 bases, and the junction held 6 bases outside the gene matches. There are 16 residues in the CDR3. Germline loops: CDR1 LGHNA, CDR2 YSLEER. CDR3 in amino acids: CASSQRGTGDSYEQYF. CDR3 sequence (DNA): TGCGCCAGCAGCCAAAGAGGGACAGGCGACTCCTACGAGCAGTACTTC.

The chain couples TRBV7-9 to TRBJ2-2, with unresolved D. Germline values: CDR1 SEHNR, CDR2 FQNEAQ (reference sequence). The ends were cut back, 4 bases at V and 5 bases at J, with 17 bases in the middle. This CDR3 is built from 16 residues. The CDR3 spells CASSSPSRGGTGELFF. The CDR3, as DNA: TGTGCCAGCAGCTCCCCCTCACGAGGTGGGACCGGGGAGCTGTTTTTT. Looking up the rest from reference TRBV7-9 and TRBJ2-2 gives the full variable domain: DTGVSQNPRHKITKRGQNVTFRCDPISEHNRLYWYRQTLGQGPEFLTYFQNEAQLEKSRLLSDRFSAERPKGSFSTLEIQRTEQGDSAMYLCASSSPSRGGTGELFFGEGSRLTVL.

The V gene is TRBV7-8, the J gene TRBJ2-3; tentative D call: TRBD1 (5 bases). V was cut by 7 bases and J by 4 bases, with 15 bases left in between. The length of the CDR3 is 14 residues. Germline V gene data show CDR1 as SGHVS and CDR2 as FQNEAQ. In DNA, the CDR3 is TGTGCCAGCACCCTGTTGCAGGGTGCAGATACGCAGTATTTT. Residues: CASTLLQGADTQYF. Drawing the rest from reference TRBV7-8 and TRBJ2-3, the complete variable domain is GAGVSQSPRYKVAKRGQDVALRCDPISGHVSLFWYQQALGQGPEFLTYFQNEAQLDKSGLPSDRFFAERPEGSVSTLKIQRTQQEDSAVYLCASTLLQGADTQYFGPGTRLTVL.

The CDR3 DNA is TGTGCCAGCAAACTTGGCTATGGCTACACCTTC. Translating gives CASKLGYGYTF. The rearrangement links TRBV2 to TRBJ1-2, with unresolved D. The length of the CDR3 is 11 residues. Trimming pared 7 bases from V and 4 bases from J, leaving 7 bases between. Germline loops: CDR1 SNHLY, CDR2 FYNNEI.

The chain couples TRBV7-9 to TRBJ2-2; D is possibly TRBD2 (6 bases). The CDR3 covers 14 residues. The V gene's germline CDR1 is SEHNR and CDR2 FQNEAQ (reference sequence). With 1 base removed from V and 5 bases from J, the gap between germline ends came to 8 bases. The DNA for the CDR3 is TGTGCCAGCAGCTTAGACGGGAGTACCGGGGAGCTGTTTTTT. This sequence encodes CASSLDGSTGELFF.

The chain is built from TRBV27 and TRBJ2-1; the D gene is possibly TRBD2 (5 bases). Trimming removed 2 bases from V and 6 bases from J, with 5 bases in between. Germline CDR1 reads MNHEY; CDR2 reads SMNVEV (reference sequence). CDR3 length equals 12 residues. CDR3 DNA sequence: TGTGCCAGCAGTTTAGAGGGCAATGAGCAGTTCTTC. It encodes CASSLEGNEQFF.

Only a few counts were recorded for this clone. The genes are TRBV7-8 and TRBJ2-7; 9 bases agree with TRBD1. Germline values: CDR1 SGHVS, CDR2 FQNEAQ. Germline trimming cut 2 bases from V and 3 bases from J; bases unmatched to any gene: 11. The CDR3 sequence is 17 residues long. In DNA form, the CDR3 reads TGTGCCAGCAGCTTAATCGCCACAGACAGGGGGGGCTACGAGCAGTACTTC. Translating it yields CASSLIATDRGGYEQYF. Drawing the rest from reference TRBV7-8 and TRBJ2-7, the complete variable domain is GAGVSQSPRYKVAKRGQDVALRCDPISGHVSLFWYQQALGQGPEFLTYFQNEAQLDKSGLPSDRFFAERPEGSVSTLKIQRTQQEDSAVYLCASSLIATDRGGYEQYFGPGTRLTVT.